The 5 T cell receptor beta chains presented below share a single source sample, sequenced in a study of cytomegalovirus exposure and HLA in healthy donors. The PCR contained 60 Vbeta and 13 Jbeta primers. Clones were sequenced by immunoSEQ multiplex PCR, and TCRdb holds only the in-frame ones, with some missing. Among about 150,000 clones listed, 60% to 85% were seen once. Material: PBMCs. The receptors come from a woman aged 40 to 50 in good health and CMV-seronegative.

The rearrangement uses TRBV4-1 and TRBJ2-3; 16 bases fit TRBD2. Trimming cost V 2 bases and J 2 bases; bases outside gene matches: 4. The CDR3 sequence is 18 residues long. Germline V CDR1 and CDR2: MGHRA, YSYEKL. CDR3 coding DNA: TGCGCCAGCAGCCAACCGGGACTAGCGGGGGGGAACACAGATACGCAGTATTTT. The encoded protein is CASSQPGLAGGNTDTQYF.

A single count supports this clone. The genes are TRBV27 and TRBJ2-6; D remains unclear. The length of the CDR3 is 14 residues. V lost 2 bases to trimming and J lost 1 base, with 3 bases between them. The V gene's germline CDR1 is MNHEY and CDR2 SMNVEV (reference sequence). Written as DNA, the CDR3 is TGTGCCAGCAGTTTAGAGTCTGGGGCCAACGTCCTGACTTTC. Amino acid sequence: CASSLESGANVLTF.

The V call is TRBV5-1, the J call TRBJ1-2; D uncertain. The V gene's germline CDR1 is SGHRS and CDR2 YFSETQ. V lost 2 bases and J 8 bases, leaving 13 bases between the germline ends. The CDR3 consists of 13 residues. The CDR3 region has the DNA TGCGCCAGCAGCTTTGAGGATTCTCGGGGCTACACCTTC. Translating it yields CASSFEDSRGYTF.

This sequence joins TRBV7-9 and TRBJ2-3, with D uncertain. Germline V gene data show CDR1 as SEHNR and CDR2 as FQNEAQ (reference sequence). The CDR3 runs to 13 residues. Between the trimmed V and J ends, which lost 2 bases and 5 bases, there was a span of 8 bases. DNA of the CDR3: TGTGCCAGCAGCTTAAGAGTAAAAGATACGCAGTATTTT. Amino acids: CASSLRVKDTQYF.

The CDR3 spells CSVGYRGNPPYGYTF. CDR3 nucleotides: TGCAGCGTTGGGTACAGGGGAAATCCTCCTTATGGCTACACCTTC. This chain uses TRBV29-1 with TRBJ1-2; the match to TRBD1 covers 7 bases. Germline CDR1 and CDR2: SQVTM and ANQGSEA. V shed 4 bases, J shed 5 bases, and the junction held 13 bases outside the gene matches. The CDR3 spans 15 residues.